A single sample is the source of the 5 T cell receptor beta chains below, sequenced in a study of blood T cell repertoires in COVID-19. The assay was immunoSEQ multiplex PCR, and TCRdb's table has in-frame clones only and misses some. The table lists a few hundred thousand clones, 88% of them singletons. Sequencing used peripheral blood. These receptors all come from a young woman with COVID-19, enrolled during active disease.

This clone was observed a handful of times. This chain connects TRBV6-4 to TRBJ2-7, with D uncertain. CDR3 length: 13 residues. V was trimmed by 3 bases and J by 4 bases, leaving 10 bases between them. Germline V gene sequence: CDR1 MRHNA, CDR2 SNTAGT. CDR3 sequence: CASSEGFGYEQYF. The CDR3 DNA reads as TGTGCCAGCAGTGAGGGTTTCGGGTACGAGCAGTACTTC.

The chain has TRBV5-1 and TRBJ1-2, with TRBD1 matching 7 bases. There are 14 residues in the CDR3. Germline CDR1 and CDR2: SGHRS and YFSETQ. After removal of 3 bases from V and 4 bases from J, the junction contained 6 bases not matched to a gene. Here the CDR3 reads CASSSLGQVYGYTF. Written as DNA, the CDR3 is TGCGCCAGCAGCTCCCTAGGACAGGTCTATGGCTACACCTTC.

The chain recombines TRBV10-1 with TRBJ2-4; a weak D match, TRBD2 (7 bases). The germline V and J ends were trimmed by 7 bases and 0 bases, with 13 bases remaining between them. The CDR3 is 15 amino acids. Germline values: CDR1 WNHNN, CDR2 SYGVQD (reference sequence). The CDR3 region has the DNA TGCGCCAGCAAAGGGGGGGGTTTAGCCAAAAACATTCAGTACTTC. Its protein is CASKGGGLAKNIQYF.

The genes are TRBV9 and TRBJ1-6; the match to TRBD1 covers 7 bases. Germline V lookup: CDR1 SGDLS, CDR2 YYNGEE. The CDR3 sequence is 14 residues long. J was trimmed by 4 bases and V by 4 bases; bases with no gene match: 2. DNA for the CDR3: TGTGCCAGCAGCCGGGACAGTTATAATTCACCCCTCCACTTT. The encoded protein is CASSRDSYNSPLHF.

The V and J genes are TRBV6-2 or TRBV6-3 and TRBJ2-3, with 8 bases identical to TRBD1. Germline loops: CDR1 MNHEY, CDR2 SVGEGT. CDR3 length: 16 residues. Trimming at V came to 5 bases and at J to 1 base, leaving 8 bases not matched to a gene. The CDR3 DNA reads TGTGCCAGCAGTCTATCAGGGGGCTTTGGCACAGATACGCAGTATTTT. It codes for CASSLSGGFGTDTQYF.